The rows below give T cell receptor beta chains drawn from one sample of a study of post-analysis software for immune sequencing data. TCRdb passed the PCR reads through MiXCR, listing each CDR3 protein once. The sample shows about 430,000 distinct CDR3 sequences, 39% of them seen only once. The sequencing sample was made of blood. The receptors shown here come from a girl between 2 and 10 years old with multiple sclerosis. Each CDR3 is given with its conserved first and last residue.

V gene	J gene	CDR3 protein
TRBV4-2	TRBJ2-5	CASSLTFGPGETQYF
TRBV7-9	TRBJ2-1	CASSLSGGRSYNEQFF
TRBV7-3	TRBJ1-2	CASSLQGQGISAYTF
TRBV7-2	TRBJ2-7	CASSLYEGPYEQYF
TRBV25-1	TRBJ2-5	CASSRQGVYQETQYF
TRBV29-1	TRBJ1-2	CSVVDGYGYTF
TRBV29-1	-	CSVETYGEQYF
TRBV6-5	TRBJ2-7	CASSYADVSYEQYF
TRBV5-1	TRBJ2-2	CASSSTLNTGELFF
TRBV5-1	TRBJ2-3	CASSFTGTSGLGADTQYF
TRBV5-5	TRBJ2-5	CASSLVRGARRETQYF
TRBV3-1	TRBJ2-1	CASSQERGTQYNEQFF
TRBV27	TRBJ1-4	CASSLFGGNEKLFF
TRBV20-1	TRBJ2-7	CSYRDDSYEQYF
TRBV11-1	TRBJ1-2	CASSTRGLSYGYTF
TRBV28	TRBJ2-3	CATLKGTDTQYF
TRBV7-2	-	CASSPMTSGNYEQYF
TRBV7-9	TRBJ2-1	CASGGTSGRISYNEQFF
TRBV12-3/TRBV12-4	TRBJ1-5	CASSLMSYRGGNQPQHF
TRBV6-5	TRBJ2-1	CASSRDSSSYNEQFF
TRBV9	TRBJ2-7	CASSVYSGSSYEQYF
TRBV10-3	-	CAIRSPGTPDYEQYF
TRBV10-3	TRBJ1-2	CAISEGVSPYGYTF
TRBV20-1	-	CSARDRDSGRSQYEQYF
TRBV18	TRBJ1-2	CASSPPERYGYTF
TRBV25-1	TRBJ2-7	CASSEGGSSYEQYF
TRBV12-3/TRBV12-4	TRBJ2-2	CASSPGQDHTGELFF
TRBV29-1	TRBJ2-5	CSVDPQETQYF
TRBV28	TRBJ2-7	CASSLLRQVPGEYF
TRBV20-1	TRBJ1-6	CSADSQGPIRGSPLHF
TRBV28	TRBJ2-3	CASSYGGGPGIGTDTQYF
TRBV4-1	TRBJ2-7	CASSQGVTGSYEQYF
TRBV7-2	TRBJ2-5	CASSEKWTGDIETQYF
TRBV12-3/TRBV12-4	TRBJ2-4	CASSSIRDTHKNIQYF
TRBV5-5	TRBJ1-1	CASSLARDTYTEAFF
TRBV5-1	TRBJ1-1	CASSPIRIGKMRTEAFF
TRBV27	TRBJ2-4	CASGGPLAKTIQYF
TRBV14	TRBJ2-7	CASSRRTSEQYF
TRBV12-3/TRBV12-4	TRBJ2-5	CASSRGTSGSDQETQYF
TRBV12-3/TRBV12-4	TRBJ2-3	CASSSLAGGASADTQYF
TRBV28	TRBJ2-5	CASSPEDLQETQYF
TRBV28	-	CASTRLAEPYEQYF
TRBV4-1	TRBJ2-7	CASSQGSGKTFYEQYF
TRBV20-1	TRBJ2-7	CSARGLAGNEQYF
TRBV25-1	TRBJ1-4	CASRLGEKLFF
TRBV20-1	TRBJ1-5	CSARLGQSNQPQHF
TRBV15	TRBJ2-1	CATSKPSGRGNEQFF
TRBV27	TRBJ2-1	CASSGMFRKQFF
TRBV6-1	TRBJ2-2	CASRPLRLAGGPDTGELFF
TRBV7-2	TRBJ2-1	CASSLGGTAYNEQFF
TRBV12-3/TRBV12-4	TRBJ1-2	CASSPGTGDYGYTF
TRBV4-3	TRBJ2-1	CASSQDIEGAVEQFF
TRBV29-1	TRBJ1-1	CSVDTGSGTEAFF